The 14 T cell receptor beta chains below were found in one sample sequenced in a study of Ad26.COV2.S vaccination and SARS-CoV-2 variants. Specified treatment: 15 to 20 received Ad26.COV2.S at low or high dose, single or two shots; about 5 received placebo; per-sample allocation not given. Following the first vaccine or placebo injection, samples were taken on day 63. Here immunoSEQ multiplex PCR was the method, and the copy in TCRdb shows in-frame clones only, minus some. Of 250,000 to 300,000 clones listed, more than 75% are singletons. Sample: peripheral blood, taken in a trial of Ad26.COV2.S vaccine versus placebo. The receptors were gathered from a person between 18 and 59 years old who received the Ad26.COV2.S COVID-19 vaccine or a placebo.

The rearrangement joins TRBV11-3 to TRBJ2-6; TRBD1 agrees at 7 bases. V lost 9 bases and J lost 0; bases outside the gene matches: 11. The CDR3 sequence is 17 residues long. Germline V gene data show CDR1 as SGHNT and CDR2 as YENEEA. CDR3 loop: CASAPGTANSGANVLTF. Written as DNA, the CDR3 is TGTGCCAGTGCCCCCGGGACAGCCAACTCTGGGGCCAACGTCCTGACTTTC.

The chain uses TRBV27 and TRBJ2-3; 7 bases are a match to TRBD2. Per germline, CDR1 MNHEY and CDR2 SMNVEV (reference sequence). The J segment lost 2 bases and the V segment lost 11 bases, leaving 7 bases of the junction unmatched. The CDR3 contains 13 residues. The chain's CDR3 is CAAGGLLTDTQYF. CDR3 nucleotide sequence: TGTGCCGCCGGGGGGTTACTCACAGATACGCAGTATTTT.

The chain carries TRBV7-2 and TRBJ1-5; 8 positions match TRBD1. The CDR3 runs 16 residues. CDR1 SGHTA and CDR2 FQGNSA come from the germline V gene. J gave up 3 bases and V 5 bases, and 9 bases lay outside the gene matches. The DNA for the CDR3 is TGTGCCAGCAGCCCTTCGGACAGGGCCATCAATCAGCCCCAGCATTTT. Its translation is CASSPSDRAINQPQHF.

The V call is TRBV10-3, the J call TRBJ2-7; D may correspond to TRBD1 or TRBD2 (5 bases each). V was shortened by 6 bases and J by 3 bases, with 12 bases between the two germline ends. Germline V gene sequence: CDR1 ENHRY, CDR2 SYGVKD. The CDR3 loop spans 13 amino acids. CDR3 sequence reads: CAISPGPYYEQYF. Here the CDR3 DNA reads TGTGCCATCAGCCCGGGACCCTACTACGAGCAGTACTTC.

In this sample, this clone turned up a few times. The rearrangement joins TRBV6-1 to TRBJ2-3; 12 bases line up with TRBD2. The germline CDR1 and CDR2 sequences are MNHNS and SASEGT. The CDR3 is 17 amino acids. J lost 0 bases, V lost 3 bases, and 4 bases had no gene match. The CDR3: CASSEGLAGLSTDTQYF. As DNA, the CDR3 is TGTGCCAGCAGTGAGGGACTAGCGGGCCTTAGCACAGATACGCAGTATTTT.

The rearrangement joins TRBV30 to TRBJ1-4; D is undetermined. The ends were cut back, 1 base at V and 6 bases at J, with 12 bases in the middle. The CDR3 sequence is 14 residues long. Germline V lookup: CDR1 GTSNPN, CDR2 SVGIG (reference sequence). CDR3 region: CAWSAHSRDEKLFF. The CDR3 DNA is TGTGCCTGGAGTGCCCATAGCCGAGATGAAAAACTGTTTTTT.

This clone occurred a few times. This rearrangement joins TRBV5-1 to TRBJ1-1, with a weak D call TRBD1 (6 bases). The V gene's germline CDR1 is SGHRS and CDR2 YFSETQ. V lost 4 bases and J 1 base, leaving 20 bases between the germline ends. The CDR3 is made up of 17 amino acids. The CDR3 DNA sequence: TGCGCCAGCAGCACCCACACGGCAGGGGCCGGGAACACTGAAGCTTTCTTT. Its protein product is CASSTHTAGAGNTEAFF.

This clone was seen only once. V gene TRBV4-3 combines with J gene TRBJ1-5; D not certain. Germline V gene data show CDR1 as LGHNA and CDR2 as YSLEER. The CDR3 has 13 residues. The V end was cut by 0 bases, the J end by 7 bases, with 7 bases between. The CDR3 DNA sequence: TGCGCCAGCAGCCAAGATGATAGGCAGCCCCAGCATTTT. Protein sequence: CASSQDDRQPQHF.

The chain uses TRBV5-5 and TRBJ1-1, with D possibly being TRBD1 (5 bases). This CDR3 is 13 amino acids long. The germline V gene has CDR1 SGHKS and CDR2 YYEKEE (reference sequence). V gave up 4 bases and J gave up 10 bases, with 17 bases separating them. CDR3 sequence: CASSPRDPLRAFF. Written as DNA, the CDR3 is TGTGCCAGCAGCCCACGGGACCCCCTCAGAGCTTTCTTT.

J is TRBJ1-1 and V is TRBV9, with D perhaps TRBD1 (5 bases). Trimming removed 4 bases from V and 0 bases from J, with 16 bases in between. The CDR3 spans 16 residues. Germline-derived CDR1 and CDR2 are SGDLS and YYNGEE. The chain's CDR3 is CASSPPRGWVNTEAFF. CDR3 sequence (DNA): TGTGCCAGCAGCCCCCCCCGGGGGTGGGTGAACACTGAAGCTTTCTTT.

The V gene is TRBV6-5, the J gene TRBJ2-2; 14 nucleotides line up with TRBD2. Germline V gene sequence: CDR1 MNHEY, CDR2 SVGAGI. V gave up 6 bases and J gave up 5 bases; unmatched junction bases: 2. The CDR3 loop spans 15 amino acids. The CDR3 protein is CASSRLAGGTGELFF. The CDR3 DNA reads TGTGCCAGCAGCCGACTAGCGGGGGGGACCGGGGAGCTGTTTTTT.

The chain recombines TRBV27 with TRBJ2-2; D remains ambiguous. Deletions cut 3 bases from V and 2 bases from J, with 10 bases between. Germline V lookup: CDR1 MNHEY, CDR2 SMNVEV (reference sequence). The CDR3 is 15 residues long. CDR3 nucleotide sequence: TGTGCCAGCAGTTTCATCCACGGTAACACCGGGGAGCTGTTTTTT. Its protein product is CASSFIHGNTGELFF.

This clone was seen just once. This rearrangement joins TRBV20-1 to TRBJ1-4; no definite D call. Germline V CDR1 and CDR2: DFQATT, SNEGSKA (reference sequence). The CDR3 contains 10 residues. V was pared by 3 bases and J by 9 bases, with 5 bases between. This chain's CDR3 is CSARDQKLFF. The CDR3 bases are TGCAGTGCTAGGGATCAAAAACTGTTTTTT.

This chain connects TRBV6-5 to TRBJ1-1, with TRBD1 identical over 8 bases. With 5 bases clipped from V and 5 bases from J, the junction kept 7 bases outside the gene matches. Germline CDR1 reads MNHEY; CDR2 reads SVGAGI. CDR3 length equals 14 residues. This CDR3 reads CASSRTGGVTEAFF. As DNA, the CDR3 is TGTGCCAGCAGTAGAACAGGGGGTGTAACTGAAGCTTTCTTT.